The present T cell receptor beta chain was sequenced within a study of blood T cell repertoires in COVID-19. The data were produced by immunoSEQ multiplex PCR, yet TCRdb's version contains in-frame clones alone and is incomplete. The data show approximately 340,000 clones, around 83% seen once. Source material: peripheral blood. The sequence came from a man aged 30 to 39 with active or convalescent COVID-19.

CDR3 nucleotides: TGTGCCAGTAGTATTCCAGGGGGCGCATCCTACGAGCAGTACTTC. The encoded protein is CASSIPGGASYEQYF. This chain connects TRBV19 to TRBJ2-7; TRBD1 agrees at 8 bases. This CDR3 is 15 amino acids long. CDR1 is LNHDA, CDR2 SQIVND, per germline (reference sequence). Trimming removed 3 bases from V and 1 base from J; junction bases left unmatched: 5.